The entry below gives a single T cell receptor (beta chain) sequence along with its context. Its antigen is currently unknown. This entry belongs to a study of OX40 agonist ivuxolimab in advanced cancers. Study summary: Ivuxolimab, an antibody acting as an agonist of OX40 (CD134), was used to treat patients. Eligibility admitted prior anti-PD-1, anti-PD-L1 or anti-CTLA-4 therapy; roughly 40% had some.

Method: immunoSEQ multiplex PCR; TCRdb's copy keeps in-frame clones and lacks some. The sample gives nearly 25,000 clones, approximately 91% of which show up once; about 46% is in the top ten. Findings and limits, study-wide: At 0.1 to 3.0 mg/kg, clonal expansion of CD4+ and CD8+ blood T cells had occurred by week 6.

The receptor's source is an adult with an advanced solid tumor such as melanoma, head and neck, liver or kidney cancer. This material consisted of CD4+ or CD8+ T cells sorted from blood, taken in a trial of the OX40 agonist ivuxolimab.

The CDR3, as DNA: TGTGCCAGCAGTTTTGGGGGAACCTATGGCTACACCTTC. Its protein is CASSFGGTYGYTF. This chain joins TRBV28 and TRBJ1-2, with a tentative D call TRBD1 (5 bases). CDR3 length: 13 residues. Trimming left V 3 bases short and J 4 bases short, with 9 bases between. CDR1 is MDHEN and CDR2 is SYDVKM in the germline V gene.